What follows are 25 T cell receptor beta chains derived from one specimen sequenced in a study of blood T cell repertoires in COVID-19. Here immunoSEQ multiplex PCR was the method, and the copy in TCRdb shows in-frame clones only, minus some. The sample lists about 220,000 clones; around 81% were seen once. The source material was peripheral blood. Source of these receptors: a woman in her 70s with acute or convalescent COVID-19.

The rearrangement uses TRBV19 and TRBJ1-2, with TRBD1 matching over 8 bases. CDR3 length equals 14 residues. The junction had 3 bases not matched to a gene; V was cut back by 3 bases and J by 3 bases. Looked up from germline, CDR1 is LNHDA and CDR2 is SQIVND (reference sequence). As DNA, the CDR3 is TGTGCCAGTAGTATCCAGGGGGCCTACTATGGCTACACCTTC. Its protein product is CASSIQGAYYGYTF.

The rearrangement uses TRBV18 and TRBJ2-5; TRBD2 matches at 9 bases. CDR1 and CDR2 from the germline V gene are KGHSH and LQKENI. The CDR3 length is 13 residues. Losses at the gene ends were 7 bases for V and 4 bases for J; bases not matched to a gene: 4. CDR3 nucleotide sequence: TGTGCCAGCTTACAACTAGCGGGAGAGACCCAGTACTTC. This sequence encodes CASLQLAGETQYF.

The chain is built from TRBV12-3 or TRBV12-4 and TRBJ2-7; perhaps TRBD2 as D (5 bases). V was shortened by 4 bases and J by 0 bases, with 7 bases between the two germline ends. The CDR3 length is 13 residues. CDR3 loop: CASSSGNSYEQYF. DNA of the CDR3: TGTGCCAGCAGTTCCGGGAACTCCTACGAGCAGTACTTC.

The CDR3 region is CASSYSGLTQETQYF. In DNA form, the CDR3 reads TGTGCCAGCAGTTACTCGGGACTCACTCAAGAGACCCAGTACTTC. J is TRBJ2-5 and V is TRBV6-5; a weak D match, TRBD2 (6 bases). This CDR3 comprises 15 residues. Germline lookup yields CDR1 MNHEY and CDR2 SVGAGI. Deletions cut 0 bases from V and 2 bases from J, with 10 bases between.

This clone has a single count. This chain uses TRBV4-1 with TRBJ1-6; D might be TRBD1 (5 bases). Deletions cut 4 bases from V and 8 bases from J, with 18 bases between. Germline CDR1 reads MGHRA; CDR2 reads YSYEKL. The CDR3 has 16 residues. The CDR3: CASSPRPIAGDSPLHF. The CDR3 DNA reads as TGCGCCAGCAGCCCAAGGCCTATCGCGGGGGATTCACCCCTCCACTTT.

CDR3 nucleotide sequence: TGTGCCAGCTCAAGTACTACCCAGGGGGCTAATGGCTACACCTTC. It encodes CASSSTTQGANGYTF. J is TRBJ1-2 and V is TRBV18; TRBD1 matches at 8 bases. Unmatched junction bases numbered 11, after V lost 5 bases and J lost 6 bases. The V gene's germline CDR1 is KGHSH and CDR2 LQKENI. The CDR3 sequence is 15 residues long.

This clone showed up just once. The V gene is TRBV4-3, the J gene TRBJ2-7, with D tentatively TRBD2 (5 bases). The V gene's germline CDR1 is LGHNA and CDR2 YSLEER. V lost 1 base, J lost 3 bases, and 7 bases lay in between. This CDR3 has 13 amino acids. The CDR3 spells CASSQVGGYEQYF. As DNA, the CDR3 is TGCGCCAGCAGCCAAGTCGGAGGCTACGAGCAGTACTTC.

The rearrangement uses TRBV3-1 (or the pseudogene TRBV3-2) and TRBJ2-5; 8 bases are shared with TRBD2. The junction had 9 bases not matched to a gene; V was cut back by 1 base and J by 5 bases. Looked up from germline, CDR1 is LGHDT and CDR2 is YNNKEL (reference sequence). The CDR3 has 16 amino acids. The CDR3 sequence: CASSQVGSGGAETQYF. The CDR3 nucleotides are TGTGCCAGCAGCCAAGTTGGGAGCGGGGGTGCGGAGACCCAGTACTTC.

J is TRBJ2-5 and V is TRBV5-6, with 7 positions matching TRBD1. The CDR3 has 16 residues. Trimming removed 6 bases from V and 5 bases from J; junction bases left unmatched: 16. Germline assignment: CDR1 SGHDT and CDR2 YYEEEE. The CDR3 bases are TGTGCCAGCAAACCCTTACAGGGGAATGGTGGGGAGACCCAGTACTTC. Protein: CASKPLQGNGGETQYF.

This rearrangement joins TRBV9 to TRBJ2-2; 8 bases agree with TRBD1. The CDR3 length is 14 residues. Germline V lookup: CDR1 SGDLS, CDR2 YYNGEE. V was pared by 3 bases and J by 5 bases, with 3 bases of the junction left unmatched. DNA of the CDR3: TGTGCCAGCAGCGCTTGGACAGGGACCGGGGAGCTGTTTTTT. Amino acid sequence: CASSAWTGTGELFF.

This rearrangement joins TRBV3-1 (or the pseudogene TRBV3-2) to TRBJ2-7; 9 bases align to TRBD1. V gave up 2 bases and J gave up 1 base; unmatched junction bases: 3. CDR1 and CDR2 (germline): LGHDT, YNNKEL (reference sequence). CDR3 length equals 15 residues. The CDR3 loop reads CASSQPDRGSYEQYF. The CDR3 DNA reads TGTGCCAGCAGCCAACCGGACAGGGGTTCCTACGAGCAGTACTTC.

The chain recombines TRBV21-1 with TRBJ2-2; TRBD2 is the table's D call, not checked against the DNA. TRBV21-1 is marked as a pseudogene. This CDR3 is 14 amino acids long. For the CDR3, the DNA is TGTGCCAGCACAGCCGGAGGGGACACCGGGGAGCTGTTTTTT. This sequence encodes CASTAGGDTGELFF.

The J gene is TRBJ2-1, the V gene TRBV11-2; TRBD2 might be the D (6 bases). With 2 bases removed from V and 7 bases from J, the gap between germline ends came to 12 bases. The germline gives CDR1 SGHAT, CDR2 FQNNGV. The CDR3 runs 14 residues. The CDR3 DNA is TGTGCCAGCAGCTTAAGTGGGGCGGGGAATGAGCAGTTCTTC. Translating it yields CASSLSGAGNEQFF.

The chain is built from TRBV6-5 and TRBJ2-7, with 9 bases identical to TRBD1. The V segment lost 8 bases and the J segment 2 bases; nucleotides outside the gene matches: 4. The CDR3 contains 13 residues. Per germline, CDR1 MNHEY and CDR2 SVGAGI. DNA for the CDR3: TGTGCCAGCGGGGGGACAGGGACCTACGAGCAGTACTTC. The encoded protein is CASGGTGTYEQYF.

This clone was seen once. As DNA, the CDR3 is TGTGCCAGCAAGGAGTCGGCTGGCTATGGCTACACCTTC. Translated: CASKESAGYGYTF. The V and J genes are TRBV14 and TRBJ1-2; no definite D call. The V end was cut by 7 bases, the J end by 4 bases, with 13 bases between. Germline values: CDR1 SGHDN, CDR2 FVKESK. The CDR3 covers 13 residues.

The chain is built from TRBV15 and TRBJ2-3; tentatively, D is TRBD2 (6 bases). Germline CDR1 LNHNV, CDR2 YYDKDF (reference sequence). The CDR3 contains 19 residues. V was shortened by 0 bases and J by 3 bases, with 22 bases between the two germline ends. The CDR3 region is CATSRERPGVRGGTDTQYF. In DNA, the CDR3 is TGTGCCACCAGCAGAGAAAGGCCGGGAGTGAGGGGCGGTACAGATACGCAGTATTTT. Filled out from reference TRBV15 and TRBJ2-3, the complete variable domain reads DAMVIQNPRYQVTQFGKPVTLSCSQTLNHNVMYWYQQKSSQAPKLLFHYYDKDFNNEADTPDNFQSRRPNTSFCFLDIRSPGLGDTAMYLCATSRERPGVRGGTDTQYFGPGTRLTVL.

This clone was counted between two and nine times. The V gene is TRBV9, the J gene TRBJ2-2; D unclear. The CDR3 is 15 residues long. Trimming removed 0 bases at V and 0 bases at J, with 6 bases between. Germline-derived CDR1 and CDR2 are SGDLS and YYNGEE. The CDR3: CASSVVPANTGELFF. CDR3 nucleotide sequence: TGTGCCAGCAGCGTAGTTCCAGCGAACACCGGGGAGCTGTTTTTT. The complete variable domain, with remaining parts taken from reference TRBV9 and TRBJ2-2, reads DSGVTQTPKHLITATGQRVTLRCSPRSGDLSVYWYQQSLDQGLQFLIQYYNGEERAKGNILERFSAQQFPDLHSELNLSSLELGDSALYFCASSVVPANTGELFFGEGSRLTVL.

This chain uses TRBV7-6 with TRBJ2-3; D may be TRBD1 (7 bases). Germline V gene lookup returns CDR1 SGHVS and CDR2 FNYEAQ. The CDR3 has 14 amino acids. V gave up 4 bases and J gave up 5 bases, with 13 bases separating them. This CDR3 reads CASSSTGRRDTQYF. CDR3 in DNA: TGTGCCAGCAGCTCGACAGGGAGGAGAGATACGCAGTATTTT.

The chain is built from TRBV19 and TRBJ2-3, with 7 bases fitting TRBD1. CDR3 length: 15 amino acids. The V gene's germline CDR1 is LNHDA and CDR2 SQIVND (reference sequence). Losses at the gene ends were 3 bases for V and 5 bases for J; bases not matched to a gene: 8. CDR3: CASSIYRGKGDTQYF. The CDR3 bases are TGTGCCAGTAGTATCTACAGGGGTAAAGGAGATACGCAGTATTTT.

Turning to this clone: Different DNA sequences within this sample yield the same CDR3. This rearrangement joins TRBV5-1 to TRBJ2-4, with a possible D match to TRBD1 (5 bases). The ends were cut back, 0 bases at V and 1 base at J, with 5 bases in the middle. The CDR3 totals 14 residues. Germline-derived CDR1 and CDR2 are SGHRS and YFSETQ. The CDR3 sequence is CASSLDRAKNIQYF. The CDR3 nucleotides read TGCGCCAGCAGCTTGGACAGGGCCAAAAACATTCAGTACTTC.

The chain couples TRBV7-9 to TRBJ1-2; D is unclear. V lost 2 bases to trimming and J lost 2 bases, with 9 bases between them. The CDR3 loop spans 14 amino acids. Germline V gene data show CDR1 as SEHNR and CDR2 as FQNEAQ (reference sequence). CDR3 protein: CASSLIQPNYGYTF. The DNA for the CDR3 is TGTGCCAGCAGCTTAATACAGCCCAACTATGGCTACACCTTC.

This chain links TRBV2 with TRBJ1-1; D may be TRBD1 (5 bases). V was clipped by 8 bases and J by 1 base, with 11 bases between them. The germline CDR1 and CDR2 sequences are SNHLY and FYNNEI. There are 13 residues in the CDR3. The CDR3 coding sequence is TGTGCCAGCTGTAATGGACAGAACACTGAAGCTTTCTTT. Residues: CASCNGQNTEAFF.

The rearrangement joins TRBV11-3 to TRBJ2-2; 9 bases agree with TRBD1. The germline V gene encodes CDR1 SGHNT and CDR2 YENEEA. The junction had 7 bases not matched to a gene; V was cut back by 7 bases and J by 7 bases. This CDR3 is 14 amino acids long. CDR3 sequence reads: CASKRQGVGGELFF. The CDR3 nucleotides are TGTGCCAGCAAGCGACAGGGGGTAGGCGGGGAGCTGTTTTTT. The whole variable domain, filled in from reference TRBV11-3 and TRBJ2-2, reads EAGVVQSPRYKIIEKKQPVAFWCNPISGHNTLYWYLQNLGQGPELLIRYENEEAVDDSQLPKDRFSAERLKGVDSTLKIQPAELGDSAVYLCASKRQGVGGELFFGEGSRLTVL.

CDR3 bases: TGCAGCGGGGCCGGGGGGGGGCAGGGGACAGATACGCAGTATTTT. It yields the protein CSGAGGGQGTDTQYF. The rearrangement uses TRBV29-1 and TRBJ2-3; TRBD2 agrees at 8 bases. Germline CDR1 reads SQVTM; CDR2 reads ANQGSEA. The V and J ends lost 7 bases and 3 bases, in that order; junction bases with no gene match: 12. This CDR3 is 15 amino acids long.

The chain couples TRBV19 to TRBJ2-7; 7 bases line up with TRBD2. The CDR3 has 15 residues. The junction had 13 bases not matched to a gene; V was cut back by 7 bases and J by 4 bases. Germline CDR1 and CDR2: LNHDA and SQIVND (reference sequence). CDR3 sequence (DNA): TGTGCCAGTACCACCCCCAGGGAGGGAGGGTACGAGCAGTACTTC. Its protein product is CASTTPREGGYEQYF. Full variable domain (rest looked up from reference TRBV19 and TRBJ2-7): DGGITQSPKYLFRKEGQNVTLSCEQNLNHDAMYWYRQDPGQGLRLIYYSQIVNDFQKGDIAEGYSVSREKKESFPLTVTSAQKNPTAFYLCASTTPREGGYEQYFGPGTRLTVT.